Sequencing of this T cell receptor (beta chain) was carried out in a study of tumor-infiltrating lymphocytes in primary liver carcinoma. DNA and RNA were both co-extracted from approximately 20-30 mg of bulk tissue that had not been sorted. Infection with HBV was chronic in patients; they were treatment-naive. The authors sampled five separate regions per tumor. Total RNA (around 510 ng) served as template for TCR beta cDNA synthesis primed by a constant-region primer. Slightly modified ARM-PCR with three nested multiplex PCR rounds yielded TCR beta libraries. TRBV1-TRBV30 forward primers paired with a C-beta reverse primer were used in the first two PCR rounds, which ran roughly 9 cycles each. From the multiplex PCR reads, TCRdb called clonotypes with MiXCR, one entry per CDR3 protein. The sample holds about 100,000 distinct CDR3 sequences, about 70% seen once. Germline V CDR1 and CDR2: SGHAT, FQNNGV. Trimming left V 11 bases short and J 10 bases short, with 24 bases between. The CDR3 runs to 14 residues.

This chain uses TRBV11-2 with TRBJ2-1; tentatively, D is TRBD2 (5 bases). The clonotype originates from a woman in her sixties with primary liver carcinoma and hepatitis B virus infection. The sample comprised liver tumor tissue from sampling region 2. Subset in this sample: tumor region T2, inferior pole. CDR3 in amino acids: CAGTPDSRCREQFF. The CDR3 bases are TGTGCCGGCACTCCGGACTCGAGGTGTAGGGAGCAGTTCTTC.